One TCR beta chain is described in this entry. The table came from immunoSEQ multiplex PCR; TCRdb's copy has only in-frame clones and leaves some out. Altogether 100,000 or so clones are present, around 93% being singletons, with the ten largest covering approximately 2%. The sample originates from a study of T cell changes during pregnancy in multiple sclerosis. The length of the CDR3 is 15 residues. Trimming took 5 bases from V and 7 from J; bases not matched to a gene: 13. Germline lookup yields CDR1 KGHSH and CDR2 LQKENI. Sequences were derived from peripheral blood, sampled after pregnancy. This chain links TRBV18 with TRBJ2-7; 8 positions agree with TRBD2. The TCR sequence derives from a female donor with multiple sclerosis, enrolled in a pregnancy study. The CDR3 here is CASSSTSGSTVEQYF. The CDR3 region has the DNA TGTGCCAGCTCATCCACTAGCGGTTCAACGGTAGAGCAGTACTTC.